This passage covers 3 T cell receptor beta chains from one sample sequenced in a study of Ad26.COV2.S vaccination and SARS-CoV-2 variants. Produced via immunoSEQ multiplex PCR; TCRdb's table is partial and in-frame only. Here the sample spans a few hundred thousand clones, 83% being singletons. Indicated treatment: around 19 received Ad26.COV2.S at low or high dose, single or two shots; 5 received placebo; per-sample allocation not given. On day 63 after the first injection, vaccine and placebo recipients gave samples. The specimen was peripheral blood, collected in a trial of Ad26.COV2.S vaccine versus placebo. These receptors all come from a person between 18 and 65 years old who received the Ad26.COV2.S COVID-19 vaccine or a placebo.

The chain employs TRBV5-1 and TRBJ2-1; 7 bases agree with TRBD2. There are 16 residues in the CDR3. CDR1 and CDR2 (germline): SGHRS, YFSETQ. V lost 4 bases to trimming and J lost 6 bases; unmatched junction nucleotides: 13. The CDR3 sequence: CASSPSPAGVSNEQFF. CDR3 nucleotide sequence: TGCGCCAGCAGCCCCTCTCCCGCGGGGGTTTCCAATGAGCAGTTCTTC.

The table lists this clone with a count of one. The rearrangement uses TRBV4-3 and TRBJ2-7; 9 bases match TRBD1. Germline V CDR1 and CDR2: LGHNA, YSLEER. J was trimmed by 6 bases and V by 3 bases; bases with no gene match: 6. The CDR3 sequence is 14 residues long. This chain's CDR3 is CASSHRDRAGEQYF. Here the CDR3 DNA reads TGCGCCAGCAGCCACCGGGACAGGGCTGGCGAGCAGTACTTC.

The chain links TRBV15 to TRBJ2-3; D assignment may be TRBD1 or TRBD2 (7 bases each). From germline, CDR1 is LNHNV and CDR2 YYDKDF (reference sequence). The CDR3 extends over 17 amino acids. Deletions cut 3 bases from V and 3 bases from J, with 19 bases between. CDR3 DNA sequence: TGTGCCACCAGCAGGTCGCCGGGACAGCGGGATACAGATACGCAGTATTTT. Amino acid sequence: CATSRSPGQRDTDTQYF.